This T cell receptor (beta chain) is from a study of T cell responses to AZD1222 COVID-19 vaccine. Study-level information: Doses given second, at about 4 or about 12 weeks, were pooled. Study-level points and caveats: Spike-specific TCR breadth rose after two AZD1222 doses, and depth rose as well. White British people made up most donors, females outnumbered males, and clonal diversity was possibly underestimated. Regions 160-218 and 743-854 held dominance among vaccine-associated CD4 TCRs, which spanned spike.

The CDR3 extends over 12 amino acids. In germline, CDR1 is GTSNPN, CDR2 SVGIG (reference sequence). V was cut by 2 bases and J by 5 bases, with 9 bases left in between. TCRdb keeps only in-frame clones here, not all; method: immunoSEQ multiplex PCR. Among 25,000 to 35,000 clones listed, over 85% were seen once. Details on this clone: Its target is not known. The same CDR3 also results from other DNA sequences found in this sample.

Sequences were derived from peripheral blood, sampled on day 0 of AZD1222 vaccination. The chain has TRBV30 and TRBJ1-1; D perhaps matches TRBD1 (5 bases). The source of this sequence is an adult in good health. The chain's CDR3 is CAWSRGGTEAFF. The CDR3 DNA follows: TGTGCCTGGAGTCGGGGGGGGACTGAAGCTTTCTTT.